This TCR beta chain was captured in a study of cytomegalovirus exposure and HLA in healthy donors. The CDR3 runs to 15 residues. V was clipped by 2 bases and J by 5 bases; unmatched bases: 6. CDR1 and CDR2 (germline): SGHVS, FNYEAQ. PCR employed 60 Vbeta and 13 Jbeta primers. This table comes from immunoSEQ multiplex PCR, and its TCRdb copy is limited to in-frame clones, with some not included. This repertoire shows some 120,000 clones, approximately 70% found once; its top ten account for roughly 10%. Sequenced sample: PBMCs. V is TRBV7-6 and J is TRBJ2-1; TRBD2 matches 7 bases. The clonotype comes from a woman aged 40 to 55 in good health and CMV-seropositive. CDR3 DNA: TGTGCCAGCAGCTTATGGGAGGGCTCGGACAATGAGCAGTTCTTC. Protein sequence: CASSLWEGSDNEQFF.